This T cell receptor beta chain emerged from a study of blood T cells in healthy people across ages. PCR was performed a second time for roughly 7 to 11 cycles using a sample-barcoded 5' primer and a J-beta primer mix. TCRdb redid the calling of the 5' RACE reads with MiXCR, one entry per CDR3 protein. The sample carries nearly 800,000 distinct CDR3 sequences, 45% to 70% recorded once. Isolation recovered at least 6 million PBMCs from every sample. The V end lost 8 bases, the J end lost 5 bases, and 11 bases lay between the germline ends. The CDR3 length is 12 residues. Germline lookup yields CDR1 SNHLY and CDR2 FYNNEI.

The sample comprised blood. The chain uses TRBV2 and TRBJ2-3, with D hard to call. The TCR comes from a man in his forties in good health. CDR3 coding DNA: TGTGCCAGCGGCGGACGGATAGATACGCAGTATTTT. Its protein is CASGGRIDTQYF.